This T cell receptor beta chain was found in a study of OX40 agonist ivuxolimab in advanced cancers. Study-wide background: Patients' therapy was ivuxolimab, an antibody that acts as an agonist of OX40 (CD134). Study findings and constraints: Expanded clones were, on average, more numerous among CD8+ T cells than CD4+. The CD4+ and CD8+ T cells in the blood had expanded clonally by week 6 at 0.1 to 3.0 mg/kg.

Using immunoSEQ multiplex PCR, the repertoire was profiled, and TCRdb retains in-frame clones only, with some absent. This table has about 96,000 clones, 84% appearing once. In the case of this clone: Its target is not known.

This clonotype was sampled from an adult with an advanced solid tumor such as melanoma, head and neck, liver or kidney cancer. Sequenced here: CD4+ or CD8+ T cells sorted from blood, sampled in a trial of the OX40 agonist ivuxolimab.

CDR3 DNA sequence: TGTGCCAGCAGCTTCGGGGCCACCCAGTACTTC. Encoded protein: CASSFGATQYF. The gene calls are TRBV7-2 and TRBJ2-5; D possibly matches TRBD1 or TRBD2 (5 bases each). Looked up from germline, CDR1 is SGHTA and CDR2 is FQGNSA. This CDR3 comprises 11 residues. Trimming shortened V by 3 bases and J by 8 bases, and 7 bases separated the two germline ends.